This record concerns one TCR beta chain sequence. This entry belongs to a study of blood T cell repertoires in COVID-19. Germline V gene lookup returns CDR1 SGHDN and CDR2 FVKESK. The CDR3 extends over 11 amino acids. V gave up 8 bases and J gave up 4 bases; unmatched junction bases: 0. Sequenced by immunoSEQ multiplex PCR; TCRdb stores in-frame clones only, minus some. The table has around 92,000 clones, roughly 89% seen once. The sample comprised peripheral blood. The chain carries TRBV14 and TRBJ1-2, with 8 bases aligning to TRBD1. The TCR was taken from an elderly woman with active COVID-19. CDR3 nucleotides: TGTGCCAGCGGACAGGGCTATGGCTACACCTTC. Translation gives CASGQGYGYTF.